The 10 T cell receptor beta chains reported below all come from one sample, sequenced in a study of siplizumab effects on memory and regulatory T cells. Clones were sequenced by immunoSEQ multiplex PCR, and TCRdb holds only the in-frame ones, with some missing. Here the sample spans some 97,000 clones, 94% being singletons. The sequencing sample was made of Tregs sorted from blood. These receptors were taken from a human donor in good health.

This clone was counted once. CDR3 sequence: CASSEDSDPTYNEQFF. The CDR3 coding sequence is TGTGCCAGCAGTGAAGATTCAGACCCTACCTACAATGAGCAGTTCTTC. The rearrangement uses TRBV2 and TRBJ2-1; D is uncertain. The CDR3 totals 16 residues. Per germline, CDR1 SNHLY and CDR2 FYNNEI. The V end lost 1 base, the J end lost 2 bases, and 12 bases lay between the germline ends.

The gene calls are TRBV2 and TRBJ1-5; D is unresolved. V was shortened by 8 bases and J by 9 bases, with 17 bases between the two germline ends. There are 13 residues in the CDR3. Germline V lookup: CDR1 SNHLY, CDR2 FYNNEI. CDR3 DNA: TGTGCCAGCGGTTCTATTAAGGAGGCGCCCCAGCATTTT. This gives the protein CASGSIKEAPQHF. The full variable domain, rest sourced from reference TRBV2 and TRBJ1-5, is EPEVTQTPSHQVTQMGQEVILRCVPISNHLYFYWYRQILGQKVEFLVSFYNNEISEKSEIFDDQFSVERPDGSNFTLKIRSTKLEDSAMYFCASGSIKEAPQHFGDGTRLSIL.

The gene calls are TRBV7-9 and TRBJ2-1; D is uncertain. Deletions cut 1 base from V and 0 bases from J, with 7 bases between. The V gene's germline CDR1 is SEHNR and CDR2 FQNEAQ (reference sequence). This CDR3 comprises 15 residues. CDR3 in amino acids: CASSLESASYNEQFF. The CDR3, as DNA: TGTGCCAGCAGCTTAGAGTCAGCCTCCTACAATGAGCAGTTCTTC.

This sequence joins TRBV29-1 and TRBJ1-2, with unresolved D. V shed 3 bases and J shed 0 bases, with 8 bases lying between them. The CDR3 consists of 13 residues. The germline CDR1 and CDR2 sequences are SQVTM and ANQGSEA. The CDR3 nucleotides are TGCAGCGTTGAGAGGGTAGCTAACTATGGCTACACCTTC. This codes for CSVERVANYGYTF.

V gene TRBV15 combines with J gene TRBJ2-6; 10 nucleotides match TRBD1. Unmatched junction bases numbered 9, after V lost 4 bases and J lost 0 bases. Germline V gene sequence: CDR1 LNHNV, CDR2 YYDKDF (reference sequence). CDR3 size: 19 residues. As DNA, the CDR3 is TGTGCCACCAGCAACTGGACAGGGGGAGTATACTCTGGGGCCAACGTCCTGACTTTC. As protein: CATSNWTGGVYSGANVLTF. Full variable domain (rest looked up from reference TRBV15 and TRBJ2-6): DAMVIQNPRYQVTQFGKPVTLSCSQTLNHNVMYWYQQKSSQAPKLLFHYYDKDFNNEADTPDNFQSRRPNTSFCFLDIRSPGLGDTAMYLCATSNWTGGVYSGANVLTFGAGSRLTVL.

This clone was recorded once. The chain recombines TRBV30 with TRBJ2-2; 16 bases line up with TRBD2. The junction had 6 bases not matched to a gene; V was cut back by 3 bases and J by 5 bases. Germline lookup yields CDR1 GTSNPN and CDR2 SVGIG (reference sequence). The CDR3 is 17 amino acids. CDR3 nucleotides: TGTGCCTGGAGGGGGGGACTAGCGGGAGGGCCTACCGGGGAGCTGTTTTTT. Protein product: CAWRGGLAGGPTGELFF.

The rearrangement links TRBV5-4 to TRBJ2-3, with D hard to call. Trimming left V 0 bases short and J 5 bases short, with 16 bases between. This CDR3 has 16 residues. Looked up from germline, CDR1 is SGHNT and CDR2 is YYREEE (reference sequence). The CDR3 DNA follows: TGTGCCAGCAGCTTGGGGTCGCTAGTTGGTGGAGATACGCAGTATTTT. Residues: CASSLGSLVGGDTQYF.

The chain joins TRBV10-3 to TRBJ1-3; D gene unclear. The length of the CDR3 is 12 residues. V lost 2 bases to trimming and J lost 8 bases, with 7 bases between them. Germline V lookup: CDR1 ENHRY, CDR2 SYGVKD. In DNA form, the CDR3 reads TGTGCCATCAGTGAGAAGTTAGACACCATATATTTT. It translates to CAISEKLDTIYF.

This clone has a single count. The chain combines TRBV27 with TRBJ1-1, with D hard to call. This CDR3 is 13 amino acids long. The V and J ends lost 7 bases and 1 base respectively, with 10 bases between them. Germline V CDR1 and CDR2: MNHEY, SMNVEV (reference sequence). This CDR3 reads CASTGITNTEAFF. Here the CDR3 DNA reads TGTGCCAGCACCGGGATTACGAACACTGAAGCTTTCTTT.

V usage is TRBV5-1 and J usage is TRBJ2-1, with 12 positions matching TRBD2. Trimming at V came to 6 bases and at J to 4 bases, leaving 5 bases not matched to a gene. This CDR3 has 15 residues. Germline CDR1 is SGHRS and CDR2 is YFSETQ. CDR3 loop: CASIRTSGAYNEQFF. The CDR3 nucleotides are TGCGCCAGCATCAGGACTAGCGGGGCATACAATGAGCAGTTCTTC.